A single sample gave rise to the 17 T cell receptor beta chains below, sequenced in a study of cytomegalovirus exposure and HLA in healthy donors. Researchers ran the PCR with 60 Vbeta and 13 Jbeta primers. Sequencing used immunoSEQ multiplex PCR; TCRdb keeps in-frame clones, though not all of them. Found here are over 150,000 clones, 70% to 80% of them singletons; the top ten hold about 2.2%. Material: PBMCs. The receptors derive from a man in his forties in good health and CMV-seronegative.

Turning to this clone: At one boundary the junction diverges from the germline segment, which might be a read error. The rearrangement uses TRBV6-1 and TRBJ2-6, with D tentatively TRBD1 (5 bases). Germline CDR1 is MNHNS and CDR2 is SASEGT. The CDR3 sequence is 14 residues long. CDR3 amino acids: CASDVKSGANGLTF. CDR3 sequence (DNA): TGTGCCAGCGATGTAAAGTCTGGGGCCAACGGCCTGACTTTC.

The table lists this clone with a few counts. The CDR3 here is CASSPGQGAAFF. The CDR3 bases are TGTGCCAGCTCACCGGGACAGGGGGCGGCTTTCTTT. V and J are TRBV18 and TRBJ1-1; 12 bases are a match to TRBD1. Germline CDR1 and CDR2: KGHSH and LQKENI. V lost 3 bases and J lost 11; bases outside the gene matches: 1. The CDR3 consists of 12 residues. Combining the CDR3 with reference TRBV18 and TRBJ1-1 gives the whole variable domain NAGVMQNPRHLVRRRGQEARLRCSPMKGHSHVYWYRQLPEEGLKFMVYLQKENIIDESGMPKERFSAEFPKEGPSILRIQQVVRGDSAAYFCASSPGQGAAFFGQGTRLTVV.

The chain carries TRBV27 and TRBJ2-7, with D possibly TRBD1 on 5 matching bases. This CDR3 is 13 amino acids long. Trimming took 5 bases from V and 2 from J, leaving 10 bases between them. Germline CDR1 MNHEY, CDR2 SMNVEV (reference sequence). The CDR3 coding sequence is TGTGCCAGCAGTAGCAGGGTGACCTACGAGCAGTACTTC. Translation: CASSSRVTYEQYF.

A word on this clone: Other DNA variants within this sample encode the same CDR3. The CDR3 nucleotides read TGTGCCAGCAGACCAACAGGGTCTGGGGCCAACGTCCTGACTTTC. This codes for CASRPTGSGANVLTF. The chain links TRBV28 to TRBJ2-6; D might be TRBD1 (6 bases). This CDR3 contains 15 residues. Per the germline V gene, CDR1 is MDHEN and CDR2 is SYDVKM. The germline V and J ends were trimmed by 6 bases and 1 base, with 10 bases remaining between them.

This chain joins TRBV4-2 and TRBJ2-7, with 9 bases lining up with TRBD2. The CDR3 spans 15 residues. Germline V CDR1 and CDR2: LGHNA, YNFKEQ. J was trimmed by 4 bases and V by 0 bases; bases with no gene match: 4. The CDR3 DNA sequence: TGTGCCAGCAGCCAAGATTTGAGCGGGAGGTACGAGCAGTACTTC. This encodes CASSQDLSGRYEQYF.

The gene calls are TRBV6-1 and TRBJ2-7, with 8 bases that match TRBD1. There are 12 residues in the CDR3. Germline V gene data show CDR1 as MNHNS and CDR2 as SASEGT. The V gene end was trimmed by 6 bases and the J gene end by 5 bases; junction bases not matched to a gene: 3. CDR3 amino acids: CASSPDRDEQYF. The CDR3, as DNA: TGTGCCAGCAGCCCGGACAGGGACGAGCAGTACTTC.

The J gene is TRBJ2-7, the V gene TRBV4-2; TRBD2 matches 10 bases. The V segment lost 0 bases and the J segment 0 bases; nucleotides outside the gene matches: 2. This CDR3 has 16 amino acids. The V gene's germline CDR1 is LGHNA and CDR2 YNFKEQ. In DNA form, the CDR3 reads TGTGCCAGCAGCCAAGACGGACTAGCGGTCTCCTACGAGCAGTACTTC. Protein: CASSQDGLAVSYEQYF.

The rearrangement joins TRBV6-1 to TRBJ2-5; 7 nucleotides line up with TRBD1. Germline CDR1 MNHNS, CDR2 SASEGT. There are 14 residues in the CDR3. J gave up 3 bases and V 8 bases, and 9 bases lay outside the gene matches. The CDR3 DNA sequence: TGTGCCAGCTCAGAAGGGGGCAATAAAGAGACCCAGTACTTC. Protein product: CASSEGGNKETQYF.

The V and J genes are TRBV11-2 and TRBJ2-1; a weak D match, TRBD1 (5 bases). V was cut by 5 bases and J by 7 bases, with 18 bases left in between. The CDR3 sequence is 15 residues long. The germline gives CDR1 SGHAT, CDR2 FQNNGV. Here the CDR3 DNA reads TGTGCCAGCAGCCCCGCGGCTAGGGGCTTGAATGAGCAGTTCTTC. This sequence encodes CASSPAARGLNEQFF.

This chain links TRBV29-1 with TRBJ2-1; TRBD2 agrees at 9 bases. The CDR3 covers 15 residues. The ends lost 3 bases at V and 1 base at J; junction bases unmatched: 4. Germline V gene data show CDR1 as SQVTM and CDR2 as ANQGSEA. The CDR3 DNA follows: TGCAGCGTTGACTCGGCGGGAGGGTCCTACAATGAGCAGTTCTTC. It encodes CSVDSAGGSYNEQFF.

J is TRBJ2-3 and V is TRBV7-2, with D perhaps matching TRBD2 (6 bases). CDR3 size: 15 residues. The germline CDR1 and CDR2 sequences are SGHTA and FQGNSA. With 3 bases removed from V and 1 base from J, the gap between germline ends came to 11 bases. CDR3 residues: CASSFDGSGTDTQYF. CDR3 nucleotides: TGTGCCAGCAGCTTCGACGGGAGTGGCACAGATACGCAGTATTTT.

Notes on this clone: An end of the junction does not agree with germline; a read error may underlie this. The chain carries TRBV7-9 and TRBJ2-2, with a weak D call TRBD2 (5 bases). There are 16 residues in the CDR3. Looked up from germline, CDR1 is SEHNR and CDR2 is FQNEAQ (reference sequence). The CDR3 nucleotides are TGTTCCAGCAGCTTAGTCGGAGGACCGAACACCGGGGAGCTGTTTTTT. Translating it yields CSSSLVGGPNTGELFF.

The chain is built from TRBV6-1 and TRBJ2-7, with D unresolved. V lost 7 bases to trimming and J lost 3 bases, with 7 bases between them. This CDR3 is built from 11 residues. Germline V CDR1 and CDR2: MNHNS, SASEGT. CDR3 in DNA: TGTGCCAGCATGGAGAACTACGAGCAGTACTTC. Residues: CASMENYEQYF.

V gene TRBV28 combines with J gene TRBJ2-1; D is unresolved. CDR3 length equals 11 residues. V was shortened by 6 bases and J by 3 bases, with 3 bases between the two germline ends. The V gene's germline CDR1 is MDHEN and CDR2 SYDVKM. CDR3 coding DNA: TGTGCCAGCAGCCTCTACAATGAGCAGTTCTTC. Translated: CASSLYNEQFF.

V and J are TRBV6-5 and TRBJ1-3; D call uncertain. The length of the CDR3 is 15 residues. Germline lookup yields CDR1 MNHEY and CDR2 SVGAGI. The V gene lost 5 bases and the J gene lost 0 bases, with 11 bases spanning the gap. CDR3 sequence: CASSRNGVSGNTIYF. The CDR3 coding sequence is TGTGCCAGCAGTAGAAACGGGGTCTCTGGAAACACCATATATTTT.

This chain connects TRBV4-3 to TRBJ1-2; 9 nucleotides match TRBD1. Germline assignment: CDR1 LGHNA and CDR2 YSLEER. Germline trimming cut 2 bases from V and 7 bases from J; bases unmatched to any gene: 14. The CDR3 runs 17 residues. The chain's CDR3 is CASSQTLQQGAVSGYTF. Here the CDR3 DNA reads TGCGCCAGCAGCCAAACACTCCAACAGGGGGCGGTTTCTGGCTACACCTTC.

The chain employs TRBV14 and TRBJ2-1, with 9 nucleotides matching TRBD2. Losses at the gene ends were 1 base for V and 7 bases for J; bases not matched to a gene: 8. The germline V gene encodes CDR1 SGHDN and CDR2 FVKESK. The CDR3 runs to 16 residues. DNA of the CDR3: TGTGCCAGCAGCCAAGTAGCTGGACTAGCGCTTAATGAGCAGTTCTTC. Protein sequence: CASSQVAGLALNEQFF. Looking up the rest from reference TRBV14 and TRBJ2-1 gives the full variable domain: EAGVTQFPSHSVIEKGQTVTLRCDPISGHDNLYWYRRVMGKEIKFLLHFVKESKQDESGMPNNRFLAERTGGTYSTLKVQPAELEDSGVYFCASSQVAGLALNEQFFGPGTRLTVL.